These T cell receptor beta chains were read from a single sample in a study of blood T cell repertoires in COVID-19. The table came from immunoSEQ multiplex PCR; TCRdb's copy has only in-frame clones and leaves some out. The table has about 150,000 clones, around 83% seen once. Material for sequencing was peripheral blood. The source is a woman in her forties or fifties in a cohort sampled during active or convalescent COVID-19. Both conserved end residues are part of each CDR3. The order of the fields is clone size, J gene, V gene, D gene, CDR3 protein, CDR3 DNA. The D gene is left open where the match is weak. The size entry is marked missing in some rows and otherwise reads once, few, many or a size class.

.,TRBJ2-4,TRBV18,TRBD1,CASSPTGTGGPVQYF,TGTGCCAGCTCACCAACCGGGACAGGGGGCCCGGTTCAGTACTTC
.,TRBJ2-3,TRBV11-2,TRBD2,CASSSLAGGRDTQYF,TGTGCCAGCAGCTCACTAGCGGGGGGGCGAGATACGCAGTATTTT
.,TRBJ2-2,TRBV29-1,TRBD2,CSVGLAGVTGELFF,TGCAGCGTCGGACTAGCGGGGGTCACCGGGGAGCTGTTTTTT
.,TRBJ2-3,TRBV3-1/TRBV3-2,TRBD2,CASSHETGTSFSTQYF,TGTGCCAGCAGCCACGAAACCGGGACTAGCTTCAGTACGCAGTATTTT
.,TRBJ1-6,TRBV2,.,CASSARGVLNSPLHF,TGTGCCAGCAGTGCCCGCGGAGTACTCAATTCACCCCTCCACTTT
.,TRBJ1-1,TRBV15,TRBD1,CATSRDRASTEAFF,TGTGCCACCAGCAGGGACAGGGCAAGCACTGAAGCTTTCTTT
.,TRBJ1-2,TRBV5-1,TRBD1,CASSSMDRVLPYGYTF,TGCGCCAGCAGCTCCATGGACAGGGTCCTTCCCTATGGCTACACCTTC
.,TRBJ2-7,TRBV7-2,.,CASSPPGHRSYEQYF,TGTGCCAGCAGCCCCCCGGGACACCGCTCCTACGAGCAGTACTTC
.,TRBJ1-4,TRBV3-1/TRBV3-2,.,CASSQGLTDNHEKLFF,TGTGCCAGCAGCCAAGGGCTCACAGACAACCATGAAAAACTGTTTTTT
.,TRBJ1-2,TRBV7-8,TRBD1,CASSFKTGDYGYTF,TGTGCCAGCAGCTTTAAGACAGGGGACTATGGCTACACCTTC
.,TRBJ2-1,TRBV5-6,TRBD2,CASSLQRGGHSYNEQFF,TGTGCCAGCAGCTTACAACGCGGGGGGCATTCCTACAATGAGCAGTTCTTC
once,TRBJ2-3,TRBV2,.,CASRVGADTQYF,TGTGCCAGCAGGGTAGGGGCAGATACGCAGTATTTT
.,TRBJ1-4,TRBV19,.,CATKVGGVRGEKLFF,TGTGCCACCAAAGTGGGCGGCGTACGGGGTGAAAAACTGTTTTTT
.,TRBJ2-7,TRBV4-3,TRBD1,CASSQGSGGSSYEQYF,TGCGCCAGCAGCCAAGGGTCAGGGGGATCCTCCTACGAGCAGTACTTC
many,TRBJ1-6,TRBV30,.,CAWRVVNSPLHF,TGTGCCTGGAGGGTAGTTAATTCACCCCTCCACTTT
.,TRBJ2-2,TRBV9,TRBD2,CASSVGLAGTGELFF,TGTGCCAGCAGCGTAGGACTAGCAGGAACCGGGGAGCTGTTTTTT
.,TRBJ1-1,TRBV7-2,.,CASSLGYREAEAFF,TGTGCCAGCAGCTTAGGGTACAGGGAAGCTGAAGCTTTCTTT
.,TRBJ2-2,TRBV4-3,TRBD1,CASSQAGRQGNTGELFF,TGCGCCAGCAGCCAAGCAGGGCGACAGGGGAACACCGGGGAGCTGTTTTTT
.,TRBJ2-1,TRBV4-3,TRBD1,CASSQADRGSSYNEQFF,TGCGCCAGCAGCCAAGCTGACAGGGGTAGCTCCTACAATGAGCAGTTCTTC
.,TRBJ1-6,TRBV6-2/TRBV6-3,.,CASSKPGWRASPLHF,TGTGCCAGCAGTAAACCAGGGTGGCGAGCGTCACCCCTCCACTTT
.,TRBJ1-1,TRBV6-5,.,CASSQKTVSRAFF,TGTGCCAGCAGCCAAAAGACTGTGTCGAGGGCTTTCTTT
.,TRBJ1-6,TRBV19,.,CASSISGGAVNNSPLHF,TGTGCCAGTAGTATTTCGGGGGGGGCAGTGAATAATTCACCCCTCCACTTT
.,TRBJ1-6,TRBV19,.,CASSISGGAGANSPLHF,TGTGCCAGTAGTATATCTGGCGGGGCCGGGGCTAATTCACCCCTCCACTTT
.,TRBJ1-2,TRBV6-1,.,CASSEGFGQLYGYTF,TGTGCCAGCAGTGAAGGGTTTGGACAACTCTATGGCTACACCTTC
.,TRBJ1-3,TRBV7-8,.,CASSFYSGNTIYF,TGTGCCAGCAGCTTCTATTCTGGAAACACCATATATTTT
.,TRBJ1-2,TRBV5-1,.,CASSQNGGSGGYTF,TGCGCCAGCAGCCAAAACGGCGGGTCGGGTGGCTACACCTTC